These T cell receptor beta chains were read from a single sample in a study of cytomegalovirus exposure and HLA in healthy donors. The data were produced by immunoSEQ multiplex PCR, yet TCRdb's version contains in-frame clones alone and is incomplete. Among just over 150,000 clones, 60% to 85% were seen once, and the ten largest hold 3.1%. What was sequenced was PBMCs. The source is a middle-aged woman in good health and CMV-seronegative. Each CDR3 is given with its conserved first and last residue. The order of the fields is J gene, clone size, D gene, V gene, CDR3 length, CDR3 protein, CDR3 DNA. A D gene is named only where the DNA matches it firmly. Clone sizes are given selectively: once, few, many, or a class where the clone is expanded.

j_call: TRBJ2-6
clone_size: -
d_call: -
v_call: TRBV27
cdr3_length: 18
cdr3_aa: CASSSFPDSYSGANVLTF
cdr3_nt: TGTGCCAGCAGTTCTTTCCCGGACAGCTACTCTGGGGCCAACGTCCTGACTTTC

j_call: TRBJ1-1
clone_size: -
d_call: TRBD1
v_call: TRBV5-1
cdr3_length: 14
cdr3_aa: CASSTGQGNTEAFF
cdr3_nt: TGCGCCAGCAGCACCGGACAGGGGAACACTGAAGCTTTCTTT

j_call: TRBJ1-2
clone_size: -
d_call: TRBD1
v_call: TRBV19
cdr3_length: 15
cdr3_aa: CASSQGTGRHYGYTF
cdr3_nt: TGTGCCAGTAGCCAAGGGACAGGACGGCACTATGGCTACACCTTC

j_call: TRBJ2-7
clone_size: few
d_call: -
v_call: TRBV19
cdr3_length: 11
cdr3_aa: CASRAGYEQYF
cdr3_nt: TGTGCCAGTAGGGCAGGATACGAGCAGTACTTC

j_call: TRBJ2-1
clone_size: -
d_call: -
v_call: TRBV5-6
cdr3_length: 16
cdr3_aa: CASSGGSGQKYNEQFF
cdr3_nt: TGTGCCAGCAGCGGAGGGTCAGGGCAAAAATACAATGAGCAGTTCTTC

j_call: TRBJ1-2
clone_size: -
d_call: -
v_call: TRBV6-5
cdr3_length: 13
cdr3_aa: CASSYGGGAGYTF
cdr3_nt: TGTGCCAGCAGTTACGGAGGAGGGGCCGGCTACACCTTC

j_call: TRBJ2-1
clone_size: -
d_call: TRBD2
v_call: TRBV4-1
cdr3_length: 17
cdr3_aa: CASSPRLAGSSYNEQFF
cdr3_nt: TGCGCCAGCAGCCCCAGACTAGCGGGGAGCTCCTACAATGAGCAGTTCTTC

j_call: TRBJ2-1
clone_size: -
d_call: -
v_call: TRBV4-1
cdr3_length: 16
cdr3_aa: CASSQLGRDIHNEQFF
cdr3_nt: TGCGCCAGCAGCCAATTAGGCCGGGACATTCACAATGAGCAGTTCTTC

j_call: TRBJ2-3
clone_size: few
d_call: TRBD2
v_call: TRBV6-1
cdr3_length: 16
cdr3_aa: CASSDRASGDADTQYF
cdr3_nt: TGTGCCAGCAGTGATCGGGCTAGCGGGGACGCAGATACGCAGTATTTT

j_call: TRBJ1-3
clone_size: -
d_call: -
v_call: TRBV7-2
cdr3_length: 16
cdr3_aa: CASSSLGGYSGNTIYF
cdr3_nt: TGTGCCAGCAGCTCCCTGGGAGGGTACTCAGGAAACACCATATATTTT

j_call: TRBJ1-2
clone_size: -
d_call: TRBD1
v_call: TRBV5-5
cdr3_length: 16
cdr3_aa: CASSFRRDSLMGGYTF
cdr3_nt: TGTGCCAGCAGCTTTCGAAGGGACAGCCTTATGGGAGGCTACACCTTC

j_call: TRBJ2-7
clone_size: -
d_call: TRBD1
v_call: TRBV6-8
cdr3_length: 14
cdr3_aa: CASSSGDRKYEQYF
cdr3_nt: TGTGCCAGCAGTTCCGGGGACAGAAAGTACGAGCAGTACTTC

j_call: TRBJ2-3
clone_size: -
d_call: -
v_call: TRBV29-1
cdr3_length: 11
cdr3_aa: CSVRGTDTQYF
cdr3_nt: TGCAGCGTGCGGGGCACAGATACGCAGTATTTT

j_call: TRBJ2-7
clone_size: -
d_call: TRBD1
v_call: TRBV7-2
cdr3_length: 14
cdr3_aa: CASSTTTGGSEQYF
cdr3_nt: TGTGCCAGCAGCACCACAACAGGGGGCTCTGAGCAGTACTTC

j_call: TRBJ1-6
clone_size: -
d_call: -
v_call: TRBV19
cdr3_length: 16
cdr3_aa: CASSIGSTGINSPLHF
cdr3_nt: TGTGCCAGTAGTATAGGAAGTACGGGGATCAATTCACCCCTCCACTTT

j_call: TRBJ2-2
clone_size: -
d_call: -
v_call: TRBV19
cdr3_length: 13
cdr3_aa: CASSIGALGELFF
cdr3_nt: TGTGCCAGTAGTATAGGGGCTCTCGGGGAGCTGTTTTTT

j_call: TRBJ1-5
clone_size: few
d_call: -
v_call: TRBV6-1
cdr3_length: 14
cdr3_aa: CASSEVGANQPQHF
cdr3_nt: TGTGCCAGCAGTGAAGTGGGGGCCAATCAGCCCCAGCATTTT

j_call: TRBJ2-1
clone_size: -
d_call: -
v_call: TRBV5-1
cdr3_length: 15
cdr3_aa: CASSLNGGSYNEQFF
cdr3_nt: TGCGCCAGCAGCTTGAACGGAGGCTCCTACAATGAGCAGTTCTTC

j_call: TRBJ1-2
clone_size: -
d_call: TRBD1
v_call: TRBV5-1
cdr3_length: 15
cdr3_aa: CASSFGDRGVRGYTF
cdr3_nt: TGCGCCAGCAGCTTTGGAGACAGGGGTGTGAGAGGCTACACCTTC

j_call: TRBJ2-2
clone_size: -
d_call: TRBD2
v_call: TRBV2
cdr3_length: 18
cdr3_aa: CASSVQLAGGPVTGELFF
cdr3_nt: TGTGCCAGCAGTGTGCAACTAGCGGGGGGGCCGGTCACCGGGGAGCTGTTTTTT